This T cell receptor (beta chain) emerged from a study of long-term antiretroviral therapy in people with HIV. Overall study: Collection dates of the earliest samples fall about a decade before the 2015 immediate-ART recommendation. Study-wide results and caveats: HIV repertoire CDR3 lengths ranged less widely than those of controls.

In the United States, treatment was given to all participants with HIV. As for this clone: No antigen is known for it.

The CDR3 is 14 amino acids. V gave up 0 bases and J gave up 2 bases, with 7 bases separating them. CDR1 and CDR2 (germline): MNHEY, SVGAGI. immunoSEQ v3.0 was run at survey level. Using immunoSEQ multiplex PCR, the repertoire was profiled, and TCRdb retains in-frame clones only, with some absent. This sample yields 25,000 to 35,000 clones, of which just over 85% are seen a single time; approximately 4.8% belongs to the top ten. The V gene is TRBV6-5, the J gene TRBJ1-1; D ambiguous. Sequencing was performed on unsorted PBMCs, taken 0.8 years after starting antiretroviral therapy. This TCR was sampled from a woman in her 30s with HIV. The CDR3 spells CASSYSNLNTEAFF. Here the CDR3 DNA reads TGTGCCAGCAGTTACTCGAACCTAAACACTGAAGCTTTCTTT.